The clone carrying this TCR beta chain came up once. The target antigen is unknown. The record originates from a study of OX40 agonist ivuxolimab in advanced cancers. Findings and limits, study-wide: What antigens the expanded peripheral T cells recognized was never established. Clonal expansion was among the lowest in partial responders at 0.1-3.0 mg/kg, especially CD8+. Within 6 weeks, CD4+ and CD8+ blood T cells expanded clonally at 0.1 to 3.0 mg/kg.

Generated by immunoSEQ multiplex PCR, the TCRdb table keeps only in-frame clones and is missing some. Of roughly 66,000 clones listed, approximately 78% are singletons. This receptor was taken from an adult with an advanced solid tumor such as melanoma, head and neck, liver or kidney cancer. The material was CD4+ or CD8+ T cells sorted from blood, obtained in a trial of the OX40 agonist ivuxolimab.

The CDR3, as DNA: TGTGCCAGCAGCTTAGCCCCGGGACAGGGGCCAGATACGCAGTATTTT. This encodes CASSLAPGQGPDTQYF. The V gene is TRBV7-2, the J gene TRBJ2-3, with 10 bases that match TRBD1. Trimming cost V 0 bases and J 4 bases; bases outside gene matches: 4. This CDR3 has 16 amino acids. CDR1 and CDR2 from the germline V gene are SGHTA and FQGNSA.